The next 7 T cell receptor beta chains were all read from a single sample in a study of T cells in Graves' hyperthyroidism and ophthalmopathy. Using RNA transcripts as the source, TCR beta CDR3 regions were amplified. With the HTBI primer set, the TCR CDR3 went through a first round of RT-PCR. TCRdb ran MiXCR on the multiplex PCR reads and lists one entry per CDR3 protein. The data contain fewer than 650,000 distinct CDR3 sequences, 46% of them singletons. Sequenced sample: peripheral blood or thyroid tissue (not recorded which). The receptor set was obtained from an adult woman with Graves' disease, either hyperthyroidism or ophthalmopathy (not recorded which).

The CDR3 DNA follows: TGTGCCACCAGCAGAGGCACAACAGGGCAAGAGACCCAGTACTTC. It specifies CATSRGTTGQETQYF. This chain links TRBV15 with TRBJ2-5, with TRBD1 as a possible D gene (6 bases). Germline V lookup: CDR1 LNHNV, CDR2 YYDKDF (reference sequence). The CDR3 sequence is 15 residues long. Trimming took 1 base from V and 2 from J, leaving 11 bases between them.

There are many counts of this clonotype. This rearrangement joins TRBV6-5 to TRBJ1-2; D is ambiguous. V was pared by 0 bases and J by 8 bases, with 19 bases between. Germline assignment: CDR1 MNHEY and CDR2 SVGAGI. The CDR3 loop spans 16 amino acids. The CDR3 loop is CASSYSSRVGSGGYTF. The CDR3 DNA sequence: TGTGCCAGCAGTTACTCGAGTCGGGTGGGGTCTGGGGGCTACACCTTC.

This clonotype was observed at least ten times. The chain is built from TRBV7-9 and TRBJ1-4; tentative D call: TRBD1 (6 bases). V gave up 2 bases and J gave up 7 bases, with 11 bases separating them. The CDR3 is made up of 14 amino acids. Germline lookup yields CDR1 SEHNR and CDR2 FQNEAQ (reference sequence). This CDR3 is CASSLQGWSEKLFF. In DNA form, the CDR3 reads TGTGCCAGCAGCTTACAGGGGTGGAGTGAAAAACTGTTTTTT.

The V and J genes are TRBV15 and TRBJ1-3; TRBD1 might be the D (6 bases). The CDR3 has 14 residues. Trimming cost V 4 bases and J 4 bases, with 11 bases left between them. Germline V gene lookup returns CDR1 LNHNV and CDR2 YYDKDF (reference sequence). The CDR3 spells CATSKPGDGNTIYF. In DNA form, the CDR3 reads TGTGCCACCAGCAAACCAGGGGACGGAAACACCATATATTTT.

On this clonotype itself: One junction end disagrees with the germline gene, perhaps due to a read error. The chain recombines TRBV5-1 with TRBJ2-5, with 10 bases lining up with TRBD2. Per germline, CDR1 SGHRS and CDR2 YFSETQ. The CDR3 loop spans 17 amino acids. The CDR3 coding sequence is TGCGCCAGCAGCTTGGTGGGTAGCGGGAGGTCCAAAGAGACCCAGTCCTTC. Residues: CASSLVGSGRSKETQSF.

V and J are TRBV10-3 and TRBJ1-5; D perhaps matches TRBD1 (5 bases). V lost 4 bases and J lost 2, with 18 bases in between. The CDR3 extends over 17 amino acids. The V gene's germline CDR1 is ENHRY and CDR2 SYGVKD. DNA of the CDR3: TGTGCCATCAGTGCGGGGGAGGGAGGCGCGGGCAATCAGCCCCAGCATTTT. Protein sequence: CAISAGEGGAGNQPQHF.

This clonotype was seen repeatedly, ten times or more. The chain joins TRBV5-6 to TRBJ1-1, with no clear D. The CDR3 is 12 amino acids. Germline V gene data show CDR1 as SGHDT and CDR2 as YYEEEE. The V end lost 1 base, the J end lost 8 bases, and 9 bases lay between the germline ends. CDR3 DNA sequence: TGTGCCAGCAGCTTGTCACCATCCGAAGCTTTCTTT. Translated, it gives CASSLSPSEAFF.